The clone carrying this TCR beta chain was recorded at least ten times. This entry comes from a study of T cells after yellow fever vaccination. Study-level background: Preparation of fractions with low cell numbers was performed using SMART-Seq v4 Ultra Low Input.

Germline CDR1 and CDR2: LGHNA and YSLEER. The V gene lost 0 bases and the J gene lost 7 bases, with 15 bases spanning the gap. This CDR3 region has 15 residues. The 5'RACE template-switching step produced TCR cDNA and added a universal primer site and UMIs. TCRdb passed the 5' RACE reads through MiXCR, listing each CDR3 protein once. The sample shows 250,000 to 350,000 distinct CDR3 sequences, 4% to 5.5% of them seen only once. The clonotype was recovered from a man aged 18-30 years who received the YFV17D yellow fever vaccine. Sequences were derived from PBMCs, sampled 15 days after the yellow fever booster vaccination. The chain uses TRBV4-3 and TRBJ1-2; D unresolved. The CDR3 sequence is CASSQDGGSPSGYTF. For the CDR3, the DNA is TGCGCCAGCAGCCAAGATGGAGGGTCCCCGTCTGGCTACACCTTC.